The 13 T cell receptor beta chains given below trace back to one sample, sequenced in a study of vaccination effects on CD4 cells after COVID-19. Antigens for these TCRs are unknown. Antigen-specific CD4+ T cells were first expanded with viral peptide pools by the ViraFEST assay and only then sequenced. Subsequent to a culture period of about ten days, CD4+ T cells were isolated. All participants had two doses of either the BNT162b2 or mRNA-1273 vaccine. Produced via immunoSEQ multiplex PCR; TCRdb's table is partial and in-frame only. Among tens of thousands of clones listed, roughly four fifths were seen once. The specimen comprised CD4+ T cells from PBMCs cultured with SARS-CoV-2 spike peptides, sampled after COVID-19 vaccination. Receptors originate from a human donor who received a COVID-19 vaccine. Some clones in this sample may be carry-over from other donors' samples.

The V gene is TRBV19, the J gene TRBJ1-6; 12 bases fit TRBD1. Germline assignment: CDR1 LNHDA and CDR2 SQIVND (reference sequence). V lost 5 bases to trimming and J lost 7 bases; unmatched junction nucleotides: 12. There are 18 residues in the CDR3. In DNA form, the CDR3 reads TGTGCCAGTAGTGCCGGGACAGGGGGCGGTCGGTCAAATTCACCCCTCCACTTT. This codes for CASSAGTGGGRSNSPLHF.

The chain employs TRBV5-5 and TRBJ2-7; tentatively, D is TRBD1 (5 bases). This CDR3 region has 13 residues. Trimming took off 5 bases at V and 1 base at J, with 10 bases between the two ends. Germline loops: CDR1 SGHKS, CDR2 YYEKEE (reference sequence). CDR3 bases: TGTGCCAGCAGACAAGCAGGGTCCTACGAGCAGTACGTC. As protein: CASRQAGSYEQYV.

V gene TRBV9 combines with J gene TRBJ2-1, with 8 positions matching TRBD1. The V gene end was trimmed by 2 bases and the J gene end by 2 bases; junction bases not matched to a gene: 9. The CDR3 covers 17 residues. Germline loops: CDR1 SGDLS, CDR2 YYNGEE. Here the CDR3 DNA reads TGTGCCAGCAGCGTCGGCAACTCGGACAGGGCCTACAATGAGCAGTTCTTC. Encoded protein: CASSVGNSDRAYNEQFF. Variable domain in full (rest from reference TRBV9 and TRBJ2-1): DSGVTQTPKHLITATGQRVTLRCSPRSGDLSVYWYQQSLDQGLQFLIQYYNGEERAKGNILERFSAQQFPDLHSELNLSSLELGDSALYFCASSVGNSDRAYNEQFFGPGTRLTVL.

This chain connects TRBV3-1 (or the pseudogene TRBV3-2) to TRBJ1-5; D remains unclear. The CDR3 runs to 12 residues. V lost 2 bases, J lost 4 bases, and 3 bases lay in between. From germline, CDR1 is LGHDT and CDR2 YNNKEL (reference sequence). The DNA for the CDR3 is TGTGCCAGCAGCCAACTAAATCAGCCCCAGCATTTT. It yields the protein CASSQLNQPQHF.

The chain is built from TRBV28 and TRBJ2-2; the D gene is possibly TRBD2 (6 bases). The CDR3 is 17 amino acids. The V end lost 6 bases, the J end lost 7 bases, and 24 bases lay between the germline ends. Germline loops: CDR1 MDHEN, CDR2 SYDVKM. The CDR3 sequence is CASSPAGSGGTGGELFF. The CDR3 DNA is TGTGCCAGCAGCCCCGCGGGTTCTGGGGGGACCGGCGGGGAGCTGTTTTTT.

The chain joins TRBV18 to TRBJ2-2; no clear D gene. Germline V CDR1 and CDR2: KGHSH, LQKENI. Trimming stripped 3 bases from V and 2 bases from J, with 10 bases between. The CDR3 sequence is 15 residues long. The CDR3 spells CASSPQLRNTGELFF. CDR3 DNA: TGTGCCAGCTCACCCCAGCTCAGAAACACCGGGGAGCTGTTTTTT. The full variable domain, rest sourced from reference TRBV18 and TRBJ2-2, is NAGVMQNPRHLVRRRGQEARLRCSPMKGHSHVYWYRQLPEEGLKFMVYLQKENIIDESGMPKERFSAEFPKEGPSILRIQQVVRGDSAAYFCASSPQLRNTGELFFGEGSRLTVL.

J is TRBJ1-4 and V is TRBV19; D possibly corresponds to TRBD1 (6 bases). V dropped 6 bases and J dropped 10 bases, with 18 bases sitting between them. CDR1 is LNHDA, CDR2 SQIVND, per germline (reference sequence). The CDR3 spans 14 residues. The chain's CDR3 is CASRGAVDAVKLFF. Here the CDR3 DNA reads TGTGCCAGTAGGGGGGCGGTGGACGCGGTAAAACTGTTTTTT.

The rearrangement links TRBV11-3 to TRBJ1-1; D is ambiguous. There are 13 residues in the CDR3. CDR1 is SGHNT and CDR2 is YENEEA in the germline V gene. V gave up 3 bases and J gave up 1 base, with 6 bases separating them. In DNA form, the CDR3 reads TGTGCCAGCAGCTTGGGTGGGAACACTGAAGCTTTCTTT. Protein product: CASSLGGNTEAFF.

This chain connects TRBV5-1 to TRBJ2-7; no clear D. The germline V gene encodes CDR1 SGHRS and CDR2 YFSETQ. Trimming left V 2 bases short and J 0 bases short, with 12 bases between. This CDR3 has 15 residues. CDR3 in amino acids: CASSFGSGNSYEQYV. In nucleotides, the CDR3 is TGCGCCAGCAGCTTTGGTTCCGGCAACTCCTACGAGCAGTACGTC.

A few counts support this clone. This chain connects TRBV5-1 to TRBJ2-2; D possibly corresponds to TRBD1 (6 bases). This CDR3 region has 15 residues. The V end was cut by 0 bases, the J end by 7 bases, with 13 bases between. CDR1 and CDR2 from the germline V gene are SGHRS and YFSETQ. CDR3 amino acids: CASSLDRAGVGELFF. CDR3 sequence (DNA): TGCGCCAGCAGCTTGGACAGGGCCGGGGTCGGGGAGCTGTTTTTT.

The CDR3 coding sequence is TGTGCCTGGAGTTCGGGACTAGGGTCCGAGACCCAGTACTTC. Translating gives CAWSSGLGSETQYF. The V gene is TRBV30, the J gene TRBJ2-5, with TRBD2 matching over 8 bases. Per germline, CDR1 GTSNPN and CDR2 SVGIG (reference sequence). The CDR3 extends over 14 amino acids. V trimming: 2 bases; J trimming: 5 bases; junction bases outside the gene matches: 7.

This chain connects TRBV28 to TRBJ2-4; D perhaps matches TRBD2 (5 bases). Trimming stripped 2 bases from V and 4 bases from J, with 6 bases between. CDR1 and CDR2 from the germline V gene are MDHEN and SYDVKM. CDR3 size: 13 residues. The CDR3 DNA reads TGTGCCAGCAGTTTACGGACTAAAAACATTCAGTACTTC. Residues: CASSLRTKNIQYF.

CDR3 coding DNA: TGCGCCAGCCGACAGGGCGGCGATCAGCCCCAGCATTTT. This gives the protein CASRQGGDQPQHF. V usage is TRBV5-1 and J usage is TRBJ1-5, with 7 nucleotides matching TRBD1. The CDR3 runs to 13 residues. Germline-derived CDR1 and CDR2 are SGHRS and YFSETQ. Losses at the gene ends were 7 bases for V and 5 bases for J; bases not matched to a gene: 6.